Shown below are 11 T cell receptor beta chains from a single sample sequenced in a study of T cell clones after liver transplantation. Sequencing was performed with immunoSEQ multiplex PCR; in TCRdb, only in-frame clones are kept and a portion is missing. The sample shows around 120,000 clones, 75% to 95% of them seen only once. The specimen was CD4+ T cells from blood, collected 12 months after liver transplant. These receptors were obtained from a human patient who received a liver transplant. A share of the T cells may be of graft donor origin.

This chain connects TRBV10-1 to TRBJ2-3; 9 bases agree with TRBD2. The germline V gene encodes CDR1 WNHNN and CDR2 SYGVQD (reference sequence). The length of the CDR3 is 19 residues. V was pared by 5 bases and J by 0 bases, with 15 bases of the junction left unmatched. The DNA of the CDR3 is TGCGCCAGCAGTCGGACAGTAACTAGCGGGTGGTCTAGCACAGATACGCAGTATTTT. Translation: CASSRTVTSGWSSTDTQYF.

The V and J genes are TRBV10-3 and TRBJ1-1, with D possibly matching TRBD1 (6 bases). In germline, CDR1 is ENHRY, CDR2 SYGVKD. V was cut by 5 bases and J by 4 bases, with 11 bases left in between. This CDR3 spans 13 amino acids. CDR3 sequence (DNA): TGTGCCATCAGTCCACAGGGAGGCACTGAAGCTTTCTTT. This gives the protein CAISPQGGTEAFF.

The CDR3 DNA reads as TGTGCCAGCAGCCAAATCGGGACAGGGTACGAGCAGTACTTC. This translates into CASSQIGTGYEQYF. This rearrangement joins TRBV11-3 to TRBJ2-7; 9 positions agree with TRBD1. The V segment lost 5 bases and the J segment 4 bases; nucleotides outside the gene matches: 6. This CDR3 spans 14 amino acids. Germline CDR1 reads SGHNT; CDR2 reads YENEEA.

This clone was counted a single time. This rearrangement joins TRBV27 to TRBJ1-5, with D tentatively TRBD1 (5 bases). This CDR3 comprises 15 residues. The V and J ends lost 3 bases and 7 bases respectively, with 16 bases between them. Germline CDR1 is MNHEY and CDR2 is SMNVEV (reference sequence). The CDR3 DNA follows: TGTGCCAGCAGTTTGGGGTATGGGGCAGGGCAGCCCCAGCATTTT. It specifies CASSLGYGAGQPQHF.

A note on this clone: A junction end diverges from the germline sequence, so it may reflect a read error. V is TRBV19 and J is TRBJ2-1; 8 nucleotides agree with TRBD1. CDR3 length: 16 amino acids. Germline V gene lookup returns CDR1 LNHDA and CDR2 SQIVND (reference sequence). The DNA of the CDR3 is TGTGCCAGTAGTATAGCAGGGGGCTGGAACTCCAATCAGCAGTTCTTC. Its protein is CASSIAGGWNSNQQFF.

This clone occurred once. The chain combines TRBV14 with TRBJ2-7; TRBD1 or TRBD2 may be the D gene (5 bases each). The germline V and J ends were trimmed by 8 bases and 4 bases, with 21 bases remaining between them. Germline lookup yields CDR1 SGHDN and CDR2 FVKESK. The CDR3 covers 15 residues. For the CDR3, the DNA is TGTGCCAGCGTGAGGGCAGGGCCCTCACCTTACGAGCAGTACTTC. Protein product: CASVRAGPSPYEQYF.

The V and J genes are TRBV7-3 and TRBJ1-3, with D perhaps matching TRBD1 (6 bases). This CDR3 contains 13 residues. The V and J ends lost 1 base and 7 bases respectively, with 8 bases between them. Germline CDR1 reads SGHTA; CDR2 reads FQGTGA. The CDR3, as DNA: TGTGCCAGCAGCTTAAACAGGGACAACACCATATATTTT. This encodes CASSLNRDNTIYF.

This chain links TRBV10-3 with TRBJ2-3, with 9 nucleotides matching TRBD1. The ends lost 6 bases at V and 3 bases at J; junction bases unmatched: 16. CDR1 is ENHRY and CDR2 is SYGVKD in the germline V gene. The CDR3 sequence is 18 residues long. The CDR3 loop reads CAISQTTRGQGTTDTQYF. The CDR3 coding sequence is TGTGCCATCAGCCAAACCACTAGGGGACAGGGTACGACAGATACGCAGTATTTT.

The V and J genes are TRBV18 and TRBJ1-3, with D hard to call. V shed 4 bases and J shed 3 bases, with 10 bases lying between them. Germline loops: CDR1 KGHSH, CDR2 LQKENI. The CDR3 runs to 14 residues. CDR3 in DNA: TGTGCCAGCTCACAAGACATAAATGGAAACACCATATATTTT. This gives the protein CASSQDINGNTIYF.

Here the CDR3 reads CASSLSSGTGAADTQYF. The CDR3 DNA is TGCGCCAGCAGCTTGTCTTCCGGGACAGGGGCCGCAGATACGCAGTATTTT. The chain employs TRBV5-1 and TRBJ2-3; 10 nucleotides match TRBD1. V was clipped by 1 base and J by 4 bases; unmatched bases: 9. This CDR3 has 17 amino acids. Germline V gene lookup returns CDR1 SGHRS and CDR2 YFSETQ.

V usage is TRBV7-2 and J usage is TRBJ2-7; 11 bases match TRBD2. This CDR3 contains 19 residues. V lost 4 bases to trimming and J lost 7 bases; unmatched junction nucleotides: 21. Germline assignment: CDR1 SGHTA and CDR2 FQGNSA. CDR3 protein: CASSSLGLAGHLAWREQYF. CDR3 nucleotide sequence: TGTGCCAGCAGCTCCCTCGGACTAGCGGGCCACCTTGCCTGGCGGGAGCAGTACTTC.